Shown below are 6 T cell receptor beta chains from a single sample sequenced in a study of shared clonotypes between healthy human individuals (TCRdb year 2020). CD8 naive samples consisted of CD45RO-negative cells that were positively selected for CCR7, yielding a CD45RA+CCR7+ population without TemRA cells. Library creation used the immunoSEQ multiplex PCR assay. TCRdb provides this immuneACCESS table in a form limited to in-frame rearrangements. Some clones are lacking; in checked studies, under half of them reflect an unresolved V gene, and why the rest are absent is not known. The sample contains roughly 850,000 clones, about 97% of them found a single time. The ten largest clones add up to less than 0.25% of the sample. Material: naive CD8+ T cells sorted from blood. The intended sense of this specimen's cell subset or site label: CD45RA+CCR7+. Receptor source: a man aged 25-45 years in good health.

Remarks on this clone: Other DNA sequences in the sample encode the same CDR3. This chain uses TRBV5-6 with TRBJ2-1; no clear D. This CDR3 is built from 13 residues. CDR1 is SGHDT, CDR2 YYEEEE, per germline. V lost 0 bases, J lost 6 bases, and 7 bases lay in between. As DNA, the CDR3 is TGTGCCAGCAGCTTGGGGGGTCCCAATGAGCAGTTCTTC. Translation: CASSLGGPNEQFF. Combining the CDR3 with reference TRBV5-6 and TRBJ2-1 gives the whole variable domain DAGVTQSPTHLIKTRGQQVTLRCSPKSGHDTVSWYQQALGQGPQFIFQYYEEEERQRGNFPDRFSGHQFPNYSSELNVNALLLGDSALYLCASSLGGPNEQFFGPGTRLTVL.

The chain carries TRBV14 and TRBJ2-1; D not certain. This CDR3 is built from 14 residues. The V end lost 2 bases, the J end lost 8 bases, and 13 bases lay between the germline ends. The germline CDR1 and CDR2 sequences are SGHDN and FVKESK. CDR3 sequence (DNA): TGTGCCAGCAGCCAATTTAAACAAATCGATGAGCAGTTCTTC. This gives the protein CASSQFKQIDEQFF.

This rearrangement joins TRBV6-1 to TRBJ1-4; weak D call: TRBD1 (6 bases). The CDR3 loop spans 16 amino acids. V was clipped by 3 bases and J by 0 bases, with 11 bases between them. The V gene's germline CDR1 is MNHNS and CDR2 SASEGT. CDR3 bases: TGTGCCAGCAGTGAGTACAGGGTAGCAACTAATGAAAAACTGTTTTTT. Protein: CASSEYRVATNEKLFF.

This clone was counted a single time. The rearrangement links TRBV29-1 to TRBJ2-2, with 7 bases fitting TRBD2. Germline assignment: CDR1 SQVTM and CDR2 ANQGSEA. J gave up 2 bases and V 3 bases, and 3 bases lay outside the gene matches. This CDR3 contains 14 residues. The CDR3 spells CSVEGLRNTGELFF. The CDR3 DNA is TGCAGCGTTGAGGGACTAAGAAACACCGGGGAGCTGTTTTTT.

V and J are TRBV5-4 and TRBJ1-2; no clear D. This CDR3 has 14 residues. Trimming removed 4 bases from V and 2 bases from J, with 12 bases in between. The V gene's germline CDR1 is SGHNT and CDR2 YYREEE (reference sequence). The CDR3 loop is CASSPEAVNYGYTF. The CDR3 DNA is TGTGCCAGCAGCCCAGAGGCGGTGAACTATGGCTACACCTTC.

J is TRBJ1-2 and V is TRBV7-9; 7 bases map to TRBD1. The length of the CDR3 is 16 residues. The V gene end was trimmed by 1 base and the J gene end by 8 bases; junction bases not matched to a gene: 13. Germline V gene data show CDR1 as SEHNR and CDR2 as FQNEAQ (reference sequence). CDR3 loop: CASSLVGTNRGHGYTF. CDR3 DNA sequence: TGTGCCAGCAGCTTAGTCGGGACAAACAGGGGTCACGGCTACACCTTC.